The next 18 T cell receptor beta chains were all read from a single sample in a study of control samples from healthy donors and cancer patients. The protocol was immunoSEQ multiplex PCR, while the TCRdb copy is restricted to in-frame clones and leaves out a portion. The top ten hold 20% to 25% of the sample, which has some 25,000 clones, 82% seen once. The sample was PBMCs. These receptors originate from a man between 60 and 75 years old with colorectal cancer.

This chain uses TRBV5-1 with TRBJ2-1; D possibly corresponds to TRBD2 (7 bases). The CDR3 spans 17 residues. CDR1 SGHRS and CDR2 YFSETQ come from the germline V gene. V gave up 2 bases and J gave up 0 bases, with 15 bases separating them. The CDR3 sequence is CASSLRRGLSSYNEQFF. The CDR3 DNA follows: TGCGCCAGCAGCTTACGCAGGGGACTAAGCTCCTACAATGAGCAGTTCTTC.

This sequence joins TRBV6-5 and TRBJ1-5, with TRBD1 identical over 9 bases. Germline V gene lookup returns CDR1 MNHEY and CDR2 SVGAGI. V lost 6 bases, J lost 3 bases, and 6 bases stayed unmatched. The CDR3 is made up of 15 amino acids. As DNA, the CDR3 is TGTGCCAGCAGGCGGGACAGGGAGGCCAATCAGCCCCAGCATTTT. It translates to CASRRDREANQPQHF.

As for this clone: One junction end disagrees with the germline gene, perhaps due to a read error. The sample contains more than one DNA sequence encoding this CDR3. J is TRBJ1-2 and V is TRBV3-1 (or the pseudogene TRBV3-2); unclear D gene. CDR1 is LGHDT, CDR2 YNNKEL, per germline (reference sequence). There are 13 residues in the CDR3. CDR3 in amino acids: CASSQGLQGGYTF. The CDR3 region has the DNA TGTGCCAGCAGCCAAGGCTTACAAGGTGGCTACACTTTC.

The chain carries TRBV27 and TRBJ2-3; 7 bases map to TRBD2. Unmatched junction bases numbered 10, after V lost 5 bases and J lost 2 bases. The V gene's germline CDR1 is MNHEY and CDR2 SMNVEV (reference sequence). This CDR3 is 16 amino acids long. CDR3 DNA: TGTGCCAGCAGTCCCCTGGCTAGCGGAATCACAGATACGCAGTATTTT. Protein sequence: CASSPLASGITDTQYF.

The chain recombines TRBV30 with TRBJ2-7; D is perhaps TRBD2 (7 bases). Trimming pared 7 bases from V and 5 bases from J, leaving 18 bases between. CDR1 is GTSNPN and CDR2 is SVGIG in the germline V gene (reference sequence). The CDR3 has 13 residues. This CDR3 is CALSPGGGHEQYV. CDR3 DNA sequence: TGTGCCTTAAGCCCCGGCGGGGGCCACGAGCAGTACGTC.

V usage is TRBV15 and J usage is TRBJ1-1; possible D gene TRBD1, 5 bases. CDR1 is LNHNV and CDR2 is YYDKDF in the germline V gene (reference sequence). V dropped 3 bases and J dropped 2 bases, with 10 bases sitting between them. This CDR3 spans 14 amino acids. The CDR3 sequence is CATSRRGDNTEAFF. The CDR3 nucleotides read TGTGCCACCAGCAGGCGAGGGGACAACACTGAAGCTTTCTTT.

The rearrangement uses TRBV7-9 and TRBJ1-2; no clear D gene. The V gene's germline CDR1 is SEHNR and CDR2 FQNEAQ (reference sequence). This CDR3 has 12 residues. Trimming removed 5 bases at V and 8 bases at J, with 12 bases between. The CDR3 DNA is TGTGCCAGCAGCCCGGACGTCGGGGGCTACACCTTC. This sequence encodes CASSPDVGGYTF. The complete variable domain, with remaining parts taken from reference TRBV7-9 and TRBJ1-2, reads DTGVSQNPRHKITKRGQNVTFRCDPISEHNRLYWYRQTLGQGPEFLTYFQNEAQLEKSRLLSDRFSAERPKGSFSTLEIQRTEQGDSAMYLCASSPDVGGYTFGSGTRLTVV.

This clone was recorded only once. This chain joins TRBV25-1 and TRBJ1-1; no definite D call. Germline assignment: CDR1 MGHDK and CDR2 SYGVNS. Trimming cost V 4 bases and J 1 base, with 16 bases left between them. This CDR3 contains 16 residues. CDR3 loop: CASSASLGTRNTEAFF. DNA of the CDR3: TGTGCCAGCAGTGCGTCACTCGGAACGAGGAACACTGAAGCTTTCTTT.

V usage is TRBV27 and J usage is TRBJ2-3, with no clear D. The length of the CDR3 is 14 residues. Germline V gives CDR1 MNHEY, CDR2 SMNVEV (reference sequence). V was cut by 5 bases and J by 0 bases, with 9 bases left in between. CDR3: CASSRRSSTDTQYF. The CDR3 coding sequence is TGTGCCAGCAGTCGACGGAGCAGCACAGATACGCAGTATTTT.

This clone was seen a single time. The chain uses TRBV24-1 and TRBJ2-3; D is undetermined. The CDR3 covers 17 residues. Per germline, CDR1 KGHDR and CDR2 SFDVKD. Trimming pared 0 bases from V and 0 bases from J, leaving 12 bases between. The CDR3 is CATSDLSGGTSTDTQYF. The CDR3 nucleotides read TGTGCCACCAGTGATTTGTCCGGCGGAACTAGCACAGATACGCAGTATTTT.

The chain couples TRBV5-1 to TRBJ1-1; no firm D call. CDR1 is SGHRS, CDR2 YFSETQ, per germline. Trimming stripped 2 bases from V and 3 bases from J, with 11 bases between. CDR3 length: 14 residues. For the CDR3, the DNA is TGCGCCAGCAGCTTTGGTGAGGGAGACACTGAAGCTTTCTTT. It encodes CASSFGEGDTEAFF. Full variable domain (missing parts from reference TRBV5-1 and TRBJ1-1): KAGVTQTPRYLIKTRGQQVTLSCSPISGHRSVSWYQQTPGQGLQFLFEYFSETQRNKGNFPGRFSGRQFSNSRSEMNVSTLELGDSALYLCASSFGEGDTEAFFGQGTRLTVV.

The chain carries TRBV6-5 and TRBJ2-7; 7 bases are a match to TRBD2. V gave up 7 bases and J gave up 0 bases; unmatched junction bases: 6. Per the germline V gene, CDR1 is MNHEY and CDR2 is SVGAGI. The CDR3 loop spans 14 amino acids. The CDR3 DNA sequence: TGTGCCAGCACCCAAGCGGGGACCTCCTACGAGCAGTACGTC. Translating it yields CASTQAGTSYEQYV.

The V and J genes are TRBV4-3 and TRBJ1-2; tentative D call: TRBD1 (6 bases). Trimming stripped 4 bases from V and 3 bases from J, with 9 bases between. Germline V gene data show CDR1 as LGHNA and CDR2 as YSLEER. The CDR3 is 13 residues long. CDR3: CASSPKGDYGYTF. The CDR3 region has the DNA TGCGCCAGCAGCCCGAAGGGGGACTATGGCTACACCTTC.

V gene TRBV3-1 (or the pseudogene TRBV3-2) combines with J gene TRBJ1-6; D unresolved. Germline values: CDR1 LGHDT, CDR2 YNNKEL (reference sequence). This CDR3 is built from 17 residues. Trimming pared 2 bases from V and 9 bases from J, leaving 20 bases between. In nucleotides, the CDR3 is TGTGCCAGCAGCCAAAGGGCAGTGCGGAGATCTGGTTCACCCCTCCACTTT. Translation: CASSQRAVRRSGSPLHF.

V usage is TRBV7-9 and J usage is TRBJ2-7; no clear D gene. V lost 1 base, J lost 2 bases, and 9 bases lay in between. The germline V gene encodes CDR1 SEHNR and CDR2 FQNEAQ (reference sequence). CDR3 length equals 14 residues. The CDR3 bases are TGTGCCAGCAGCTTAGGAGTCGGAACCTACGAGCAGTACTTC. As protein: CASSLGVGTYEQYF.

This rearrangement joins TRBV2 to TRBJ1-1, with unresolved D. Trimming removed 4 bases at V and 1 base at J, with 13 bases between. The V gene's germline CDR1 is SNHLY and CDR2 FYNNEI. The CDR3 is 15 residues long. The CDR3 DNA reads TGTGCCAGCAGTGCAGCCCCCCTTGGGAACACTGAAGCTTTCTTT. Its translation is CASSAAPLGNTEAFF.

The chain employs TRBV6-5 and TRBJ1-5; 8 nucleotides line up with TRBD1. Germline V gives CDR1 MNHEY, CDR2 SVGAGI. CDR3 length equals 15 residues. J gave up 2 bases and V 5 bases, and 5 bases lay outside the gene matches. The CDR3 spells CASSSQGAGNQPQHF. The CDR3 nucleotides read TGTGCCAGCAGTAGCCAGGGGGCGGGCAATCAGCCCCAGCATTTT.

This chain joins TRBV6-5 and TRBJ1-1; 9 bases line up with TRBD1. After removal of 4 bases from V and 6 bases from J, the junction contained 12 bases not matched to a gene. Germline V CDR1 and CDR2: MNHEY, SVGAGI. The CDR3 loop spans 16 amino acids. The CDR3 bases are TGTGCCAGCAGTTCCAACAGGGGGCGCGGGGGCCCTGAAGCTTTCTTT. It encodes CASSSNRGRGGPEAFF.